This is a list of T cell receptor beta chains from one sample in a study of OX40 agonist ivuxolimab in advanced cancers. Using immunoSEQ multiplex PCR, the repertoire was profiled, and TCRdb retains in-frame clones only, with some absent. The sample has 55,000 or so clones; around nine tenths are singletons. Here the sequenced sample was CD4+ or CD8+ T cells sorted from blood, taken in a trial of the OX40 agonist ivuxolimab. The receptors shown here come from an adult with an advanced solid tumor such as melanoma, head and neck, liver or kidney cancer. Both conserved end residues are part of each CDR3.

v_call	j_call	cdr3_aa
TRBV15	TRBJ1-1	CATSRDLAGTEAFF
TRBV7-7	TRBJ2-7	CASILDRRSSYEQYF
TRBV11-2	TRBJ1-5	CASSLIFNQPQHF
TRBV6-5	TRBJ2-7	CANPKSGRPSYEQYF
TRBV30	TRBJ1-3	CAWRRGRTSGNTIYF
TRBV15	TRBJ1-1	CATSRDGLRNTEAFF
TRBV5-1	TRBJ1-2	CASSLDRRNYGYTF
TRBV5-1	TRBJ2-2	CASSLVAGDVNGELFF
TRBV4-2	TRBJ1-1	CASSQDRPTEAFF
TRBV7-9	TRBJ2-7	CASSLGTAPYEQYF
TRBV5-1	TRBJ2-5	CASSTGLAGGQETQYF
TRBV10-1	TRBJ2-1	CASSKGQATGSYNEQFF
TRBV14	TRBJ2-5	CASRKETQYF
TRBV4-1	TRBJ1-5	CASSQDSGSQPQHF
TRBV19	TRBJ2-3	CASSMEIASTDTQYF
TRBV19	TRBJ2-6	CASSRGGQGDSGANVLTF
TRBV19	TRBJ2-7	CASSTQGYYEQYF
TRBV19	TRBJ2-7	CATKMEYSSYEQYF
TRBV9	TRBJ2-5	CASSLGLAGAETQYF
TRBV7-3	TRBJ2-5	CASSPGNQETQYF
TRBV6-1	TRBJ1-1	CASSETGGGRNTEAFF
TRBV30	TRBJ1-1	CAWSTLNTEAFF
TRBV4-1	TRBJ2-5	CASSTSPLGGNRETQYF
TRBV5-5	TRBJ1-5	CASSLYSNQPQHF
TRBV6-1	TRBJ1-4	CASSEQGEKLFF
TRBV28	TRBJ1-4	CASSPGTWEKLFF
TRBV7-3	.	CASSQQGRGEQYF
TRBV30	TRBJ2-5	CAWSRGDETQYF
TRBV28	TRBJ1-5	CASSFGQGQQPQHF
TRBV2	TRBJ1-4	CASTRQPTNEKLFF
TRBV6-1	TRBJ2-7	CASSRQDGQYF
TRBV11-2	TRBJ2-3	CASSPAYTDTQYF
TRBV18	TRBJ2-5	CASSPPQRQGSETQYF
TRBV10-2	TRBJ2-7	CASSDLTGYEQYF
TRBV10-1	TRBJ2-2	CASSATGELFF
TRBV19	TRBJ1-3	CASSTTGESSGNTIYF
TRBV2	TRBJ1-2	CASNAGTYGYTF
TRBV6-6	TRBJ1-1	CASGRAEKTEAFF
TRBV11-2	TRBJ2-1	CASSQSGSNEQFF
TRBV2	TRBJ2-7	CASRGGGFGQYF
TRBV19	TRBJ2-7	CASTKRAEPPYEQYF
TRBV4-1	TRBJ2-2	CASSQVSAVNTGELFF
TRBV18	TRBJ2-1	CASTGTSGRGTYNEQFF
TRBV9	TRBJ1-1	CASSPRGTSNTEAFF
TRBV14	TRBJ2-3	CASSQVSFGPSGSSGDTQYF
TRBV7-9	TRBJ2-5	CASSLGSLSGRGETQYF
TRBV7-8	TRBJ1-1	CASSSGPQWGSDTEAFF
TRBV7-9	TRBJ1-4	CASSWDRGSEKLFF
TRBV14	TRBJ1-2	CASSQAGYGYTF